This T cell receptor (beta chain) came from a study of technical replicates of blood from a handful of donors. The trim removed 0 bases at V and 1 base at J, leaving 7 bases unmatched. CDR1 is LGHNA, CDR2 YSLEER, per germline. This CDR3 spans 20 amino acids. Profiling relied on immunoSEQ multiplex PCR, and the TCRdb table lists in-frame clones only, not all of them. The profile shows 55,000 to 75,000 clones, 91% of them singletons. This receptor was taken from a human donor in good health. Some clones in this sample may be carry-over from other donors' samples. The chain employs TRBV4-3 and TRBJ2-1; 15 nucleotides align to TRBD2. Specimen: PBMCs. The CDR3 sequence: CASSQDVGLAGGRSYNEQFF. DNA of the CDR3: TGCGCCAGCAGCCAAGATGTGGGACTAGCGGGAGGTCGGTCCTACAATGAGCAGTTCTTC.